The present entry profiles one TCR beta chain with its context. The antigen is not known. These data belong to a study of cytomegalovirus exposure and HLA in healthy donors. The PCR employed 60 Vbeta primers together with 13 Jbeta primers. Only in-frame clones appear in the TCRdb table, and some are missing; sequencing was by immunoSEQ multiplex PCR. Here the sample spans approximately 130,000 clones, about four fifths being singletons. Notes on the study in general: For presence/absence analyses, sequencing depth was assumed to be roughly uniform across donors. Equally common other TCR beta chains were less clonally expanded than HLA-associated ones, a later analysis found.

CDR1 and CDR2 from the germline V gene are LNHDA and SQIVND (reference sequence). V lost 4 bases and J lost 2, with 13 bases in between. CDR3 length: 15 residues. The sample consisted of PBMCs. This sequence joins TRBV19 and TRBJ2-3, with D possibly matching TRBD2 (5 bases). The TCR was taken from a man aged 25-45 years in good health and CMV-seronegative. The CDR3 spells CASSKAAAHTDTQYF. DNA for the CDR3: TGTGCCAGTAGTAAAGCGGCCGCCCACACAGATACGCAGTATTTT.